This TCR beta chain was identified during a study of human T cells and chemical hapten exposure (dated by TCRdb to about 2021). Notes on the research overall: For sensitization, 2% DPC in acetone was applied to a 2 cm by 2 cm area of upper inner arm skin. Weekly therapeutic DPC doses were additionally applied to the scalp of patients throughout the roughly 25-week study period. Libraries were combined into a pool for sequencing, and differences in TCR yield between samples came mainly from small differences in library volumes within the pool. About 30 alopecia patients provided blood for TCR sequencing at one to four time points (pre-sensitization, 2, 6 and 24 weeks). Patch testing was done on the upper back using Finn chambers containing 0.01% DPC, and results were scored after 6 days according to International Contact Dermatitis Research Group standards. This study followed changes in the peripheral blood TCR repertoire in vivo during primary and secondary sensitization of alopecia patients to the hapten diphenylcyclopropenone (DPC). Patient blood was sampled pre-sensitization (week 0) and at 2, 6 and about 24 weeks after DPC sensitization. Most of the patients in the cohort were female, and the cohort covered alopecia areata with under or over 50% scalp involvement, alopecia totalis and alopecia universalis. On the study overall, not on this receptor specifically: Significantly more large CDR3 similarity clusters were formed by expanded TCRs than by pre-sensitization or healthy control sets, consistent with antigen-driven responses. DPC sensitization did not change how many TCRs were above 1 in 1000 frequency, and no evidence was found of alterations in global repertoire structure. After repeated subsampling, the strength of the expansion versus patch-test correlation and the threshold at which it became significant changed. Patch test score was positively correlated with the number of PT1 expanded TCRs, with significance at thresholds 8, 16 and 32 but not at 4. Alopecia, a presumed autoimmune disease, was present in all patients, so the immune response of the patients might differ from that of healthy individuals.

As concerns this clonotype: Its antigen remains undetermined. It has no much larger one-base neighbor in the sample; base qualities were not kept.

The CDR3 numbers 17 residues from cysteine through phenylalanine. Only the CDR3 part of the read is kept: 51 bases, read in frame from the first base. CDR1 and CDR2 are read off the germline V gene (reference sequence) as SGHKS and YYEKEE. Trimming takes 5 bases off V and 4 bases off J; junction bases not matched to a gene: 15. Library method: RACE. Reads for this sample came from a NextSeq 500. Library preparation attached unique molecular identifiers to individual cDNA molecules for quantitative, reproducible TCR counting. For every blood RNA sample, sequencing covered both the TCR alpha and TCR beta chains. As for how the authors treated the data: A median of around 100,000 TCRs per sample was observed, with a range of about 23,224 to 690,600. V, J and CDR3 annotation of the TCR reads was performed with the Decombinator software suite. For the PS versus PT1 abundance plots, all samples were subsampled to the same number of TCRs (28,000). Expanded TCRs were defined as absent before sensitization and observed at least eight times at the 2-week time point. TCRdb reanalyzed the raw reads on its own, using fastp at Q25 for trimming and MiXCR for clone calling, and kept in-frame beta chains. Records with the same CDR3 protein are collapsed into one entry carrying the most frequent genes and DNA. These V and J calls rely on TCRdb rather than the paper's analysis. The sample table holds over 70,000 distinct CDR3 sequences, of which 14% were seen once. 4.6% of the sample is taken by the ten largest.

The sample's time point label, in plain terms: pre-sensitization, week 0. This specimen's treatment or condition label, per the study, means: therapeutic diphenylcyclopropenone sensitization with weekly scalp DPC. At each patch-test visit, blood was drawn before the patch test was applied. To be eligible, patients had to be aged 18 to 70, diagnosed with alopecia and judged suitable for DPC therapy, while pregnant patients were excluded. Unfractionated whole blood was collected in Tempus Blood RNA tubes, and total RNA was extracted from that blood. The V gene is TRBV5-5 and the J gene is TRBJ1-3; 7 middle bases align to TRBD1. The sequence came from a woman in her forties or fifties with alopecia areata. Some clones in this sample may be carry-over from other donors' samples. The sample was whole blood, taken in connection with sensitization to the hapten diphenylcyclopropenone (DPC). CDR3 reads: CASRKADATGVGNTIYF. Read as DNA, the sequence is TGTGCCAGCAGGAAAGCGGACGCAACAGGGGTGGGAAACACCATATATTTT. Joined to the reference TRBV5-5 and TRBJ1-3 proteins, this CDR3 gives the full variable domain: DAGVTQSPTHLIKTRGQQVTLRCSPISGHKSVSWYQQVLGQGPQFIFQYYEKEERGRGNFPDRFSARQFPNYSSELNVNALLLGDSALYLCASRKADATGVGNTIYFGEGSWLTVV.